The 15 T cell receptor beta chains below were found in one sample sequenced in a study of technical replicates of blood from several donors. Profiling relied on immunoSEQ multiplex PCR, and the TCRdb table lists in-frame clones only, not all of them. The data hold about 83,000 clones, with 90% to 95% observed a single time. The sequencing sample was made of T cells isolated from PBMCs. The receptors stem from a human donor in good health.

This sequence joins TRBV5-4 and TRBJ1-4, with D tentatively TRBD1 (5 bases). Germline-derived CDR1 and CDR2 are SGHNT and YYREEE (reference sequence). V lost 1 base to trimming and J lost 8 bases, with 15 bases between them. The CDR3 extends over 15 amino acids. CDR3 amino acids: CASSLMVGGNEKLFF. The CDR3 DNA is TGTGCCAGCAGCTTGATGGTCGGGGGGAACGAAAAACTGTTTTTT.

This clone was seen a single time. The germline gene is not matched at one end of the junction; a read error may be the cause. The chain employs TRBV12-5 and TRBJ2-1, with TRBD1 matching over 8 bases. Germline CDR1 reads LGHNT; CDR2 reads FRNRAP. This CDR3 region has 15 residues. The CDR3 spells CASGLGTGSYNEQFF. CDR3 in DNA: TGTGCTAGTGGCTTGGGGACAGGCTCCTACAATGAGCAGTTCTTC. Full variable domain (outside the CDR3, taken from reference TRBV12-5 and TRBJ2-1): DARVTQTPRHKVTEMGQEVTMRCQPILGHNTVFWYRQTMMQGLELLAYFRNRAPLDDSGMPKDRFSAEMPDATLATLKIQPSEPRDSAVYFCASGLGTGSYNEQFFGPGTRLTVL.

The chain recombines TRBV9 with TRBJ1-1; 7 bases line up with TRBD1. CDR1 and CDR2 from the germline V gene are SGDLS and YYNGEE. V lost 0 bases, J lost 8 bases, and 10 bases stayed unmatched. This CDR3 comprises 15 residues. CDR3 amino acids: CASSVGQGSGFEAFF. In nucleotides, the CDR3 is TGTGCCAGCAGCGTAGGACAGGGAAGCGGTTTCGAAGCTTTCTTT.

The V and J genes are TRBV15 and TRBJ1-4; 10 bases are a match to TRBD1. J gave up 4 bases and V 4 bases, and 9 bases lay outside the gene matches. CDR3 length: 17 amino acids. Germline V lookup: CDR1 LNHNV, CDR2 YYDKDF (reference sequence). The CDR3 DNA is TGTGCCACCAGCAAGACCGGGACAGGGGTTATTAATGAAAAACTGTTTTTT. Protein: CATSKTGTGVINEKLFF.

This chain uses TRBV5-1 with TRBJ2-1; TRBD1 might be the D (5 bases). Germline lookup yields CDR1 SGHRS and CDR2 YFSETQ. This CDR3 is 15 amino acids long. The V and J ends lost 1 base and 8 bases respectively, with 16 bases between them. CDR3 nucleotide sequence: TGCGCCAGCAGCTTGTCAGGGTTTTATCCCGATGAGCAGTTCTTC. Translated: CASSLSGFYPDEQFF.

The chain carries TRBV18 and TRBJ1-1; the D is unclear. CDR3 size: 17 residues. The V end was cut by 3 bases, the J end by 2 bases, with 19 bases between. The V gene's germline CDR1 is KGHSH and CDR2 LQKENI. The chain's CDR3 is CASSPILLNPVNTEAFF. CDR3 nucleotide sequence: TGTGCCAGCTCACCGATACTCTTGAACCCGGTAAACACTGAAGCTTTCTTT.

This rearrangement joins TRBV2 to TRBJ1-6; possibly TRBD1 for D (6 bases). Germline-derived CDR1 and CDR2 are SNHLY and FYNNEI. The length of the CDR3 is 13 residues. The V and J ends lost 6 bases and 10 bases respectively, with 13 bases between them. The DNA of the CDR3 is TGTGCCAGCAGGGACAGTACTGGCTCACCCCTCCACTTT. Translating it yields CASRDSTGSPLHF.

This clone appeared a few times. The rearrangement uses TRBV5-1 and TRBJ1-1, with D tentatively TRBD1 (5 bases). V lost 1 base and J lost 1, with 8 bases in between. CDR1 is SGHRS and CDR2 is YFSETQ in the germline V gene. This CDR3 comprises 14 residues. Here the CDR3 DNA reads TGCGCCAGCAGCTTGCAGGGTACGAACACTGAAGCTTTCTTT. As protein: CASSLQGTNTEAFF.

The rearrangement links TRBV30 to TRBJ1-5, with 9 bases identical to TRBD1. J lost 6 bases, V lost 5 bases, and 8 bases had no gene match. The CDR3 spans 14 residues. Per germline, CDR1 GTSNPN and CDR2 SVGIG (reference sequence). This chain's CDR3 is CAWSKQGASQPQHF. The CDR3 bases are TGTGCCTGGTCGAAACAGGGGGCTAGTCAGCCCCAGCATTTT. The variable domain in full, with the rest retrieved from reference TRBV30 and TRBJ1-5, is SQTIHQWPATLVQPVGSPLSLECTVEGTSNPNLYWYRQAAGRGLQLLFYSVGIGQISSEVPQNLSASRPQDRQFILSSKKLLLSDSGFYLCAWSKQGASQPQHFGDGTRLSIL.

This chain links TRBV18 with TRBJ2-1; D unclear. Germline V lookup: CDR1 KGHSH, CDR2 LQKENI. CDR3 length: 14 residues. V gave up 1 base and J gave up 2 bases, with 6 bases separating them. The CDR3 coding sequence is TGTGCCAGCTCACCACGCGAAGCCTACAATGAGCAGTTCTTC. Its translation: CASSPREAYNEQFF. Variable domain in full (rest from reference TRBV18 and TRBJ2-1): NAGVMQNPRHLVRRRGQEARLRCSPMKGHSHVYWYRQLPEEGLKFMVYLQKENIIDESGMPKERFSAEFPKEGPSILRIQQVVRGDSAAYFCASSPREAYNEQFFGPGTRLTVL.

The V gene is TRBV28, the J gene TRBJ1-5; D is unresolved. This CDR3 is 16 amino acids long. V was pared by 5 bases and J by 1 base, with 15 bases between. Germline-derived CDR1 and CDR2 are MDHEN and SYDVKM. Written as DNA, the CDR3 is TGTGCCAGCAGTAACTTAAATTCCGAGAGCAATCAGCCCCAGCATTTT. It specifies CASSNLNSESNQPQHF.

This chain links TRBV10-3 with TRBJ2-7; D gene ambiguous. Trimming took 8 bases from V and 0 from J, leaving 20 bases between them. Germline CDR1 and CDR2: ENHRY and SYGVKD. The CDR3 length is 16 residues. The CDR3 loop reads CAISLAVTSSSYEQYF. The CDR3 DNA sequence: TGTGCCATCTCCCTCGCAGTGACATCCTCCTCCTACGAGCAGTACTTC.

The chain carries TRBV2 and TRBJ1-3, with D unresolved. The germline gives CDR1 SNHLY, CDR2 FYNNEI. The V and J ends lost 6 bases and 0 bases respectively, with 12 bases between them. The CDR3 extends over 15 amino acids. CDR3 sequence: CASREQLISGNTIYF. CDR3 in DNA: TGTGCCAGCAGGGAACAGTTGATCTCTGGAAACACCATATATTTT.

The chain links TRBV14 to TRBJ1-2; D possibly corresponds to TRBD1 (6 bases). V shed 1 base and J shed 8 bases, with 32 bases lying between them. This CDR3 is built from 20 residues. The germline V gene encodes CDR1 SGHDN and CDR2 FVKESK. The CDR3 protein is CASSQVLLRETGTSRSGYTF. CDR3 in DNA: TGTGCCAGCAGCCAAGTTTTGTTGAGAGAGACAGGCACCTCTCGATCCGGCTACACCTTC.

This sequence joins TRBV5-4 and TRBJ2-5, with D possibly TRBD2 on 5 matching bases. This CDR3 is 14 amino acids long. In germline, CDR1 is SGHNT, CDR2 YYREEE (reference sequence). V shed 4 bases and J shed 4 bases, with 14 bases lying between them. CDR3 region: CASSPPGSRETQYF. DNA for the CDR3: TGTGCCAGCAGCCCCCCTGGGAGTCGAGAGACCCAGTACTTC.